This TCR delta chain was sequenced during a study of gamma-delta T cells after stem cell transplantation (dated by TCRdb to the mid-2010s). Receptor libraries were prepared by RT-PCR. Instrument used: Illumina MiSeq. Identical DNA sequences were merged into single rows after TCRdb reprocessed the public reads with CATT. This sample gives 1,300 or so delta-chain clones in total; around 1.8% of them show up just once. Together, the top ten hold 40% to 55% of the sample. This clone was detected a few times. What antigen it recognizes has not been identified. The TCRdb protein comes from a much larger clone and disagrees with this DNA's translation at residue 15, likely due to a read error; the protein given here is derived from the DNA. As encoded in the germline V gene, CDR1 is GEAIGNYY while CDR2 is EKD. The CDR3 runs 16 amino acids, cysteine and phenylalanine included. Only the CDR3 part of the read is kept: 48 bases, read in frame from the first base.

Specimen: gamma-delta T cells. The sequence joins TRDV2 to TRDJ2; 8 nucleotides in the junction match TRDD3. The J call may be incorrect, as the DNA end agrees better with TRDJ1. The TCR comes from a human donor. It is not recorded whose cells these are; they may come from a transplant donor. The DNA sequence is TGTGCCTGTGACGACGTACTGGGGGGCCTGACAGCACAACTCATCTTT. Translated, this gives CACDDVLGGLTAQLIF.